This record covers a single T cell receptor (beta chain). The antigen it recognizes is unknown. From each donor, a roughly 2.7 ml peripheral blood sample was collected into PAXgene tubes and kept at -80 degrees C. Total RNA was isolated from whole blood with the PAXgene blood miRNA kit on an automated QIAcube, without T cell sorting. Peripheral blood from monozygotic twin pairs who were concordant or discordant for inflammatory bowel disease underwent deep TCRalpha and TCRbeta repertoire profiling using unique molecular barcoding. For every twin pair, smoking habits were documented, and each individual was categorised as a current, former or never smoker. The sample originates from a study of monozygotic twins with inflammatory bowel disease (dated by TCRdb to about 2019). Regarding the complete study: The full study comprised 30 or so monozygotic twin pairs: nine German pairs (four IBD-concordant, five IBD-discordant) and 19 IBD-discordant Danish pairs. Disease-associated traits were sought mainly through comparisons between IBD patients and their genetically identical healthy co-twins within discordant pairs. Each individual had, on average, about 151 000 unique TCRalpha sequences and 181 000 unique TCRbeta sequences available for analysis.

The method was 5' RACE. Each TCR library was prepared from around 3,400 ng of total RNA. For each sample, cDNA synthesis was carried out in eight separate reactions using SMARTScribe reverse transcriptase. During cDNA synthesis, template switching introduced unique molecular identifiers that contained a 6-nucleotide sample barcode. Two nested PCRs of about 15 and 9 cycles amplified the TCRalpha and TCRbeta cDNA, and bead purification followed each PCR. Before amplification, the cDNA was both treated with uracil DNA-glycosylase and purified with the QIAquick PCR purification kit. In the second PCR, Illumina TruSeq-compatible adapters and sample-specific barcodes were added. Library quality and concentration were assessed using TapeStation and Qubit, and roughly 5.5 ng of each library was pooled. The pooled libraries were sequenced with 2 x 100 bp reads and custom sequencing primers on an Illumina HiSeq2500 single-index Rapid Run. Per the original workflow: MiGEC version 1.2.6 was used for UMI-based consensus assembly, which corrected PCR and sequencing errors. MiXCR version 2.1.1 was used for V(D)J alignment, clonotype assembly and CDR3 extraction. To normalise gene usage, clonotype sharing and MAIT/NKT TCR abundance, the analysis used the top 1000, 10 000 and 20 000 clonotypes per sample. After downsampling to 27 000 UMIs, diversity was calculated as the inverse Simpson index using the vegan R package. Paired Mann-Whitney U tests were applied to discordant twin pairs, with Benjamini-Hochberg correction for multiple testing. TCRdb reprocessed the reads and assigns one entry to each CDR3 protein sequence, leaving out DNA. TCRdb's processing, not the authors' own work, is the source of the V and J calls. The sample's table lists a count of approximately 400,000 distinct CDR3 sequences. The top ten clonotypes cover less than 2.5% of the sample.

From the germline V gene (reference sequence), CDR1 is DFQATT and CDR2 is SNEGSKA. From the cysteine through the phenylalanine, the CDR3 covers 13 amino acids. No DNA appears here. Study-wide conclusions, independent of this receptor: Repertoire similarity did not differ between concordant and discordant twins, which could be due to limited statistical power. Different T cell subtypes could not be distinguished in the analysis. Compared with healthy twins, IBD patients shared fewer clonotypes with other individuals, and the difference was most pronounced in patients with signs of disease activity. The results gave no support for a single strong signal or clonotype linked to IBD. Because patients received different immunosuppressive treatments, the repertoires may have picked up extra background noise and variability between individuals. Measured by the inverse Simpson index, TCRbeta repertoire diversity was lower in IBD patients than in their healthy co-twins.

The chain uses TRBV20-1 and TRBJ2-7. The sample taken for sequencing was blood. This receptor was identified in a human donor with ulcerative colitis or Crohn's disease, or a healthy co-twin of an affected twin (not recorded which). CDR3 loop: CSARQTSSYEQYF.